The next 24 T cell receptor beta chains were all read from a single sample in a study of blood T cell repertoires in COVID-19. TCRdb's copy holds only in-frame clones and misses some; the assay was immunoSEQ multiplex PCR. The data show around 40,000 clones, with about nine tenths seen just once and 20% to 25% held by the top ten. Material for sequencing was peripheral blood. The origin of the receptors is a man in his fifties with active COVID-19.

V and J are TRBV6-6 and TRBJ2-5; 7 bases match TRBD1. The CDR3 runs to 13 residues. CDR1 is MNHNY and CDR2 is SVGAGI in the germline V gene (reference sequence). Germline trimming cut 2 bases from V and 5 bases from J; bases unmatched to any gene: 2. This CDR3 is CASSYIRGETQYF. The DNA for the CDR3 is TGTGCCAGCAGTTACATCAGGGGGGAGACCCAGTACTTC.

The chain uses TRBV7-2 and TRBJ2-3, with TRBD2 matching 7 bases. The CDR3 contains 17 residues. The germline CDR1 and CDR2 sequences are SGHTA and FQGNSA. V trimming: 5 bases; J trimming: 2 bases; junction bases outside the gene matches: 13. In nucleotides, the CDR3 is TGTGCCAGCAGCCCCAGGGAGGAGCGGGGACTCACAGATACGCAGTATTTT. Residues: CASSPREERGLTDTQYF.

This sequence joins TRBV7-2 and TRBJ2-2; a possible D gene is TRBD1 (6 bases). The germline V and J ends were trimmed by 5 bases and 6 bases, with 10 bases remaining between them. From germline, CDR1 is SGHTA and CDR2 FQGNSA. The CDR3 covers 13 residues. CDR3 in DNA: TGTGCCAGCAGCGTACAGGGTCCCGGGGAGCTGTTTTTT. Residues: CASSVQGPGELFF.

DNA of the CDR3: TGTGCCAGCAGCTTAAGGGCGGGGGCCACAGATACGCAGTATTTT. Translated, it gives CASSLRAGATDTQYF. The chain is built from TRBV7-8 and TRBJ2-3, with D maybe TRBD2 (7 bases). CDR1 and CDR2 (germline): SGHVS, FQNEAQ. The CDR3 covers 15 residues. The V and J ends lost 2 bases and 2 bases respectively, with 11 bases between them.

The chain uses TRBV6-5 and TRBJ2-7, with TRBD2 matching 11 bases. The germline CDR1 and CDR2 sequences are MNHEY and SVGAGI. There are 15 residues in the CDR3. V lost 4 bases and J lost 9; bases outside the gene matches: 11. The CDR3: CASSLTSGDLRGQYF. CDR3 DNA: TGTGCCAGCAGTTTGACTAGCGGGGACCTACGTGGGCAGTACTTC.

The genes are TRBV6-4 and TRBJ1-2; no clear D gene. Between the trimmed V and J ends, which lost 4 bases and 4 bases, there was a span of 16 bases. This CDR3 has 15 residues. CDR1 is MRHNA and CDR2 is SNTAGT in the germline V gene. CDR3 DNA: TGTGCCAGCAGTGTCTCGGCCGGCGGTGGCTATGGCTACACCTTC. Amino acid sequence: CASSVSAGGGYGYTF.

This chain uses TRBV18 with TRBJ1-4, with 9 positions matching TRBD1. Germline V gene data show CDR1 as KGHSH and CDR2 as LQKENI. The CDR3 extends over 14 amino acids. The V gene end was trimmed by 6 bases and the J gene end by 5 bases; junction bases not matched to a gene: 4. The CDR3 sequence: CASSPGTGNEKLFF. The CDR3, as DNA: TGTGCCAGCTCCCCCGGGACAGGGAATGAAAAACTGTTTTTT.

This clone occurred a few times. CDR3 loop: CASSEGVAGGHEQYF. CDR3 in DNA: TGCGCCAGCAGTGAGGGGGTAGCGGGAGGTCACGAGCAGTACTTC. The genes are TRBV10-1 and TRBJ2-7; 10 bases fit TRBD2. Germline V gene sequence: CDR1 WNHNN, CDR2 SYGVQD (reference sequence). The CDR3 covers 15 residues. V was clipped by 2 bases and J by 5 bases; unmatched bases: 6.

The chain has TRBV7-8 and TRBJ2-7; 7 bases map to TRBD2. V shed 3 bases and J 1 base; nucleotides not matched to a gene: 6. This CDR3 contains 15 residues. Germline V gives CDR1 SGHVS, CDR2 FQNEAQ. The CDR3 DNA sequence: TGTGCCAGCAGCTTGGAGGGAGGGCCTTCCTACGAGCAGTACTTC. As protein: CASSLEGGPSYEQYF.

This chain connects TRBV7-8 to TRBJ2-4, with 9 bases lining up with TRBD1. The CDR3 is 17 amino acids. The V gene's germline CDR1 is SGHVS and CDR2 FQNEAQ. Losses at the gene ends were 5 bases for V and 0 bases for J; bases not matched to a gene: 8. The CDR3, as DNA: TGTGCCAGCAGCCTCCGGGACAGGGTTCTAGCCAAAAACATTCAGTACTTC. Translation gives CASSLRDRVLAKNIQYF.

The J gene is TRBJ2-7, the V gene TRBV6-2 or TRBV6-3; possibly TRBD2 for D (6 bases). Deletions cut 0 bases from V and 5 bases from J, with 14 bases between. CDR1 and CDR2 (germline): MNHEY, SVGEGT. CDR3 length equals 15 residues. The CDR3 loop is CASSYSPEGRHEQYF. In DNA form, the CDR3 reads TGTGCCAGCAGTTACTCTCCGGAGGGTCGGCACGAGCAGTACTTC.

The chain couples TRBV5-6 to TRBJ2-5; TRBD2 is a possible D gene (6 bases). V was pared by 0 bases and J by 5 bases, with 8 bases between. The CDR3 is 13 residues long. Germline CDR1 is SGHDT and CDR2 is YYEEEE. CDR3 protein: CASSLGRDETQYF. Written as DNA, the CDR3 is TGTGCCAGCAGCTTGGGGCGGGATGAGACCCAGTACTTC.

This clone was seen once. The chain has TRBV2 and TRBJ1-6, with a tentative D call TRBD1 (6 bases). CDR1 is SNHLY and CDR2 is FYNNEI in the germline V gene. Trimming left V 5 bases short and J 7 bases short, with 12 bases between. CDR3 size: 14 residues. The CDR3 spells CASSTDRMNSPLHF. The CDR3 bases are TGTGCCAGCAGTACCGACAGGATGAATTCACCCCTCCACTTT.

CDR3 DNA: TGTGCCAGCAGCAAAGCGCTCGAGCTCCACACAGATACGCAGTATTTT. This translates into CASSKALELHTDTQYF. The V call is TRBV21-1, the J call TRBJ2-3; the listed D gene, TRBD2, was not tested against the DNA. TRBV21-1 is an annotated pseudogene. There are 16 residues in the CDR3.

The CDR3 sequence: CASSDETGTEAFF. CDR3 nucleotide sequence: TGTGCCAGCAGCGATGAGACAGGGACTGAAGCTTTCTTT. J is TRBJ1-1 and V is TRBV9; TRBD1 aligns across 7 bases. CDR3 length: 13 residues. Germline values: CDR1 SGDLS, CDR2 YYNGEE. V lost 3 bases, J lost 5 bases, and 4 bases stayed unmatched.

The V gene is TRBV2, the J gene TRBJ1-3, with a possible D match to TRBD1 (5 bases). There are 12 residues in the CDR3. The V gene's germline CDR1 is SNHLY and CDR2 FYNNEI. Trimming shortened V by 7 bases and J by 6 bases, and 10 bases separated the two germline ends. The DNA for the CDR3 is TGTGCCAGCAAGGGGCAAGAAAACACCATATATTTT. Its translation: CASKGQENTIYF. Drawing the rest from reference TRBV2 and TRBJ1-3, the complete variable domain is EPEVTQTPSHQVTQMGQEVILRCVPISNHLYFYWYRQILGQKVEFLVSFYNNEISEKSEIFDDQFSVERPDGSNFTLKIRSTKLEDSAMYFCASKGQENTIYFGEGSWLTVV.

The chain links TRBV23-1 to TRBJ2-3; TRBD1 agrees at 8 bases. TRBV23-1 is an ORF, and what it does is uncertain. V shed 7 bases and J 5 bases; nucleotides not matched to a gene: 17. This CDR3 has 17 amino acids. The DNA for the CDR3 is TGCGCCAGCACTCCCTCTCTACACCAGGGGGCTGGAGATACGCAGTATTTT. As protein: CASTPSLHQGAGDTQYF.

The chain carries TRBV18 and TRBJ2-2, with D possibly TRBD1 on 5 matching bases. Germline V gene sequence: CDR1 KGHSH, CDR2 LQKENI. V lost 7 bases, J lost 4 bases, and 16 bases lay in between. CDR3 length: 15 residues. CDR3 nucleotide sequence: TGTGCCAGCTTAGGGGCAGGGTGGAGCACCGGGGAGCTGTTTTTT. Protein sequence: CASLGAGWSTGELFF.

This clone has a handful of counts. The V call is TRBV11-3, the J call TRBJ2-7; a weak D match, TRBD1 (7 bases). CDR1 and CDR2 from the germline V gene are SGHNT and YENEEA. V gave up 5 bases and J gave up 2 bases, with 16 bases separating them. This CDR3 region has 15 residues. CDR3 nucleotide sequence: TGTGCCAGCAGCCCCGGAGGGGGCGCCGCCTACGAGCAGTACTTC. Translating gives CASSPGGGAAYEQYF.

A word on this clone: One end of the junction is discordant with germline, which a read error may explain. The V gene is TRBV13, the J gene TRBJ1-1; TRBD1 matches at 8 bases. The germline V gene has CDR1 PRHDT and CDR2 FYEKMQ (reference sequence). CDR3 length: 14 residues. The CDR3 here is CASSFGWTGTGAFF. DNA for the CDR3: TGTGCCAGCAGCTTCGGGTGGACAGGGACTGGAGCTTTCTTT.

This chain joins TRBV7-9 and TRBJ2-1, with D tentatively TRBD1 (6 bases). Germline V CDR1 and CDR2: SEHNR, FQNEAQ (reference sequence). The CDR3 is made up of 15 amino acids. V dropped 0 bases and J dropped 3 bases, with 9 bases sitting between them. CDR3: CASSLAKDSYNEQFF. CDR3 sequence (DNA): TGTGCCAGCAGCTTAGCGAAGGACAGCTACAATGAGCAGTTCTTC.

J is TRBJ2-5 and V is TRBV24-1; TRBD1 matches at 9 bases. This CDR3 has 16 amino acids. Trimming cost V 0 bases and J 1 base; bases outside gene matches: 2. Looked up from germline, CDR1 is KGHDR and CDR2 is SFDVKD. The CDR3 loop reads CATSDLGQGPQETQYF. CDR3 sequence (DNA): TGTGCCACCAGTGATTTGGGACAGGGGCCCCAAGAGACCCAGTACTTC.

The V call is TRBV29-1, the J call TRBJ2-7; TRBD2 matches 10 bases. Germline V lookup: CDR1 SQVTM, CDR2 ANQGSEA. This CDR3 region has 14 residues. V shed 7 bases, J shed 7 bases, and the junction held 13 bases outside the gene matches. Written as DNA, the CDR3 is TGCAGCGCCGCCGCTAGCGGGAGTAACCAAGAGCAGTACTTC. Translated: CSAAASGSNQEQYF.

About this clone itself: In the same sample, other DNA sequences code for this CDR3. V is TRBV7-9 and J is TRBJ1-1; D ambiguous. V was cut by 5 bases and J by 4 bases, with 8 bases left in between. CDR3 length: 12 residues. Germline lookup yields CDR1 SEHNR and CDR2 FQNEAQ (reference sequence). Here the CDR3 reads CASSPRGTEAFF. CDR3 nucleotide sequence: TGTGCCAGCAGCCCCCGGGGCACTGAAGCTTTCTTT.